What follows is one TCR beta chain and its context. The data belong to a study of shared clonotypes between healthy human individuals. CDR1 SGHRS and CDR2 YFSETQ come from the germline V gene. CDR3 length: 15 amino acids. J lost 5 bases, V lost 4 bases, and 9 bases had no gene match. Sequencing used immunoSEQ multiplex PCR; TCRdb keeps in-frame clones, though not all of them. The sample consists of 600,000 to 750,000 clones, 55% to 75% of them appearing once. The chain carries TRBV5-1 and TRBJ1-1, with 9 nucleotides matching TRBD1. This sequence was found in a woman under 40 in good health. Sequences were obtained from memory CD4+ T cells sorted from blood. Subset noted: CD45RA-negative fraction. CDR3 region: CASSPDRGYRTEAFF. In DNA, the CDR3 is TGCGCCAGCAGCCCGGACAGGGGTTATCGGACTGAAGCTTTCTTT.